The 7 T cell receptor beta chains in this list originate from one sample, sequenced in a study of T cells in Graves' hyperthyroidism and ophthalmopathy. The source material, RNA transcripts, was used to amplify TCR beta CDR3 regions. HTBI primers were used for first-round RT-PCR of the TCR CDR3. TCRdb passed the multiplex PCR reads through MiXCR, listing each CDR3 protein once. The repertoire holds around 600,000 distinct CDR3 sequences, with approximately 15% as singletons. Sequencing was carried out using blood. These receptors were collected from a woman between 18 and 29 years old with Graves' ophthalmopathy.

This clonotype was detected only a few times. The V gene is TRBV5-6, the J gene TRBJ2-7, with D perhaps matching TRBD1 or TRBD2 (5 bases each). V dropped 4 bases and J dropped 5 bases, with 13 bases sitting between them. CDR1 is SGHDT, CDR2 YYEEEE, per germline. The CDR3 runs to 13 residues. CDR3 in amino acids: CASSPRGVNEQYF. CDR3 nucleotide sequence: TGTGCCAGCAGCCCGAGGGGTGTGAACGAGCAGTACTTC.

With respect to this clonotype: One base away lies a much larger clone, so this may be a sequencing read error. V is TRBV4-3 and J is TRBJ1-2; no definite D call. With 0 bases removed from V and 6 bases from J, the gap between germline ends came to 23 bases. The CDR3 is 18 amino acids. Germline values: CDR1 LGHNA, CDR2 YSLEER. The CDR3 protein is CASSQEPLVTDGLNGYTF. The DNA for the CDR3 is TGCGCCAGCAGCCAAGAGCCATTGGTCACGGACGGATTAAATGGCTACACCTTC.

V usage is TRBV28 and J usage is TRBJ2-7, with D perhaps given as TRBD1 or TRBD2 (5 bases each). The germline CDR1 and CDR2 sequences are MDHEN and SYDVKM. The V gene lost 6 bases and the J gene lost 4 bases, with 16 bases spanning the gap. The CDR3 is made up of 14 amino acids. The DNA for the CDR3 is TGTGCCAGCAGAGACTCGGGGACCCGATACGAGCAGTACTTC. This codes for CASRDSGTRYEQYF.

The J gene is TRBJ2-1, the V gene TRBV10-3; possibly TRBD2 for D (6 bases). This CDR3 comprises 14 residues. Trimming pared 4 bases from V and 6 bases from J, leaving 13 bases between. The germline V gene has CDR1 ENHRY and CDR2 SYGVKD. CDR3 in amino acids: CAISGDSAVNEQFF. The CDR3 DNA sequence: TGTGCCATCAGTGGGGACTCAGCGGTCAATGAGCAGTTCTTC.

This clonotype came up a few times. The chain recombines TRBV10-3 with TRBJ1-1; 9 bases match TRBD1. With V trimmed by 5 bases and J by 2 bases, 9 bases remained unmatched. The CDR3 has 16 residues. In germline, CDR1 is ENHRY, CDR2 SYGVKD. This CDR3 reads CAISSGTGSSNTEAFF. CDR3 bases: TGTGCCATCAGTTCCGGGACAGGGTCCTCCAACACTGAAGCTTTCTTT.

This clonotype was recorded a few times. Since no conserved phenylalanine or tryptophan closes the CDR3, a read error is the likely cause. Here the CDR3 DNA reads TGTGCCAGCAGCTTGATCACTCTACAGGGTGACTATGGCTACACCTCC. Translating gives CASSLITLQGDYGYTS. The chain carries TRBV11-2 and TRBJ1-2, with D perhaps TRBD1 (6 bases). CDR1 and CDR2 (germline): SGHAT, FQNNGV. The CDR3 extends over 16 amino acids. V gave up 3 bases and J gave up 3 bases, with 17 bases separating them.

This clonotype was found many times. The V gene is TRBV11-2, the J gene TRBJ2-1; the match to TRBD2 covers 15 bases. Trimming took 4 bases from V and 1 from J; bases not matched to a gene: 14. This CDR3 has 21 amino acids. Germline V gene sequence: CDR1 SGHAT, CDR2 FQNNGV. As DNA, the CDR3 is TGTGCCAGCAGCTCCGTACGGACTAGCGGGAGGGCCCGTGTGTCCTACAATGAGCAGTTCTTC. It translates to CASSSVRTSGRARVSYNEQFF. Together with reference TRBV11-2 and TRBJ2-1, the CDR3 gives the full variable domain: EAGVAQSPRYKIIEKRQSVAFWCNPISGHATLYWYQQILGQGPKLLIQFQNNGVVDDSQLPKDRFSAERLKGVDSTLKIQPAKLEDSAVYLCASSSVRTSGRARVSYNEQFFGPGTRLTVL.